Listed here is a single T cell receptor beta chain. Assay used: immunoSEQ multiplex PCR; TCRdb lists only in-frame clones, some missing. Of a few hundred thousand clones in the sample, roughly 86% were seen once. The data stem from a study of blood T cell repertoires in COVID-19. Across the whole study: Material from acute and convalescent COVID-19 was sourced from the United States, Italy and Spain. In each case, the material was cDNA or gDNA derived from T cells, B-cell-depleted T cells, or PBMCs.

The CDR3 loop spans 15 amino acids. V was clipped by 2 bases and J by 7 bases, with 15 bases between them. Germline CDR1 and CDR2: SGHTA and FQGNSA. Sequencing was carried out using peripheral blood. The source of this sequence is a woman aged 45-65 years who had recovered from COVID-19. The chain has TRBV7-2 and TRBJ1-5; unclear D gene. The CDR3 DNA sequence: TGTGCCAGCAGCTTAACTACCCTTTCAAGGCAGCCCCAGCATTTT. Residues: CASSLTTLSRQPQHF.